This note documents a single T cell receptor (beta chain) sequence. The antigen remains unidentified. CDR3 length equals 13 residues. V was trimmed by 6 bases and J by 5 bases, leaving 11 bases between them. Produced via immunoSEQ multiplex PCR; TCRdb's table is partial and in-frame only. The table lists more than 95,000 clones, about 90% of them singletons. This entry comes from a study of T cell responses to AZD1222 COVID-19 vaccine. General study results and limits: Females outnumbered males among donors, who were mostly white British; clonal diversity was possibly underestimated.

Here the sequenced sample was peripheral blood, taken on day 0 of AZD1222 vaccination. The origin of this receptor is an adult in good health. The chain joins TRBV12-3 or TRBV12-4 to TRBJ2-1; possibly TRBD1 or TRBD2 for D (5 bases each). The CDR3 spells CASREGFDNEQFF. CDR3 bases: TGTGCCAGCAGAGAGGGGTTCGACAATGAGCAGTTCTTC.